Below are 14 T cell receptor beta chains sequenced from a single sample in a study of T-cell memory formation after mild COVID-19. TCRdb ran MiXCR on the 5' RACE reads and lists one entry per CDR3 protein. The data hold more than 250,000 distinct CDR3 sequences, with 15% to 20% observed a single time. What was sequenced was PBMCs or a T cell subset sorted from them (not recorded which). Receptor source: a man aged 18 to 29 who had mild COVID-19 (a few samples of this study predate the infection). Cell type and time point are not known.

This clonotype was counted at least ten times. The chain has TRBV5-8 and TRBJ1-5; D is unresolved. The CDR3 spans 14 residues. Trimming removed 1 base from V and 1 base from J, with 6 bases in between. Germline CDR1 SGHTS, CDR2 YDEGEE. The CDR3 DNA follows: TGTGCCAGCAGCTTGTACACCAGCAATCAGCCCCAGCATTTT. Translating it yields CASSLYTSNQPQHF.

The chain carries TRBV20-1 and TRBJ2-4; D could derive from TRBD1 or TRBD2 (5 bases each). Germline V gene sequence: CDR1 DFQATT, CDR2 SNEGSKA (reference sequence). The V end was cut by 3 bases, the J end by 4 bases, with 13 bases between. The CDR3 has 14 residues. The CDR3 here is CSARVRGPKNIQYF. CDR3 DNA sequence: TGCAGTGCTAGGGTCCGGGGCCCAAAAAACATTCAGTACTTC.

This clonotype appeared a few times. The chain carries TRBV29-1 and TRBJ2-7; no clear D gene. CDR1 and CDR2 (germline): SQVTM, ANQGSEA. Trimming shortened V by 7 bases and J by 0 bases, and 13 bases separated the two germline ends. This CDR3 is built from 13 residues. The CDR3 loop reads CSARFRSSYEQYF. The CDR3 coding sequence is TGCAGCGCAAGATTTAGAAGCTCCTACGAGCAGTACTTC.

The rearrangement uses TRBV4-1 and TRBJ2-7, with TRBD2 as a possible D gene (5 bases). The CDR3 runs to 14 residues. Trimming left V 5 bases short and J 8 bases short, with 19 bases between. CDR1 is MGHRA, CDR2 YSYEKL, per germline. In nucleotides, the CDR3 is TGCGCCAGCAGCATACTAGGACTCTTGGGGAAGCAGTACTTC. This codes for CASSILGLLGKQYF.

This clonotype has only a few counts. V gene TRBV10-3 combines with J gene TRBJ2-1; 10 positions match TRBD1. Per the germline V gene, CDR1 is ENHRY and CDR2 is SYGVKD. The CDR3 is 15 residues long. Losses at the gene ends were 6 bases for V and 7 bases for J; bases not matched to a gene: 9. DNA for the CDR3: TGTGCCATCAGGGGGGACAGGGGATTGGGGAATGAGCAGTTCTTC. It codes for CAIRGDRGLGNEQFF.

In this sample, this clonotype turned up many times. CDR3 protein: CASSPPDRGYEQYF. In nucleotides, the CDR3 is TGCGCCAGCAGCCCCCCGGACAGGGGATACGAGCAGTACTTC. The rearrangement joins TRBV5-1 to TRBJ2-7; 9 bases map to TRBD1. The CDR3 runs 14 residues. Germline V gives CDR1 SGHRS, CDR2 YFSETQ. Trimming at V came to 4 bases and at J to 4 bases, leaving 6 bases not matched to a gene.

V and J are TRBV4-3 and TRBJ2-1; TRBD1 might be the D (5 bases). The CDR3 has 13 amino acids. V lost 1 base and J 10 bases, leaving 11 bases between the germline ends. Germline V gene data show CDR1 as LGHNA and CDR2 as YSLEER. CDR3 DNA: TGCGCCAGCAGCCAAGCAAGGGCAGGGGAGCAGTTCTTC. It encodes CASSQARAGEQFF.

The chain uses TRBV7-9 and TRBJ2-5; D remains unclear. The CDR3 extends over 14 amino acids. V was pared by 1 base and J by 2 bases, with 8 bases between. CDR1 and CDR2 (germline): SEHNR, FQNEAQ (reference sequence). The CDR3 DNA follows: TGTGCCAGCAGCTTAGAGCTCAGTCAAGAGACCCAGTACTTC. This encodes CASSLELSQETQYF.

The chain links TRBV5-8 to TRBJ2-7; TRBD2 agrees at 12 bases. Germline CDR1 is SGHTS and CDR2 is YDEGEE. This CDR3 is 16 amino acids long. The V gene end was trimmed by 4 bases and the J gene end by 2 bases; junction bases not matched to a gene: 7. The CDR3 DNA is TGTGCCAGCAGCCGTCCCCTAGCGGGGGGGACCTACGAGCAGTACTTC. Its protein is CASSRPLAGGTYEQYF.

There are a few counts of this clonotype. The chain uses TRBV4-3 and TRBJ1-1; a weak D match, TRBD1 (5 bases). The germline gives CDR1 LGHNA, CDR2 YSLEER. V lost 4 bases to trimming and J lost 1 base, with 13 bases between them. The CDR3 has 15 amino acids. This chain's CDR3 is CASSPSRVKNTEAFF. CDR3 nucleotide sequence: TGCGCCAGCAGCCCGTCCAGGGTGAAGAACACTGAAGCTTTCTTT.

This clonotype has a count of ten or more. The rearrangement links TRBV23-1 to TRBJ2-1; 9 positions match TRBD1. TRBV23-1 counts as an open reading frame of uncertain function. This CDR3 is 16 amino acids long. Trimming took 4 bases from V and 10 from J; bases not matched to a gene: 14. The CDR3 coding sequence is TGCGCCAGCAGTCTTGAACACAGGGGGCTGTCGTGGGAGCAGTTCTTC. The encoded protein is CASSLEHRGLSWEQFF.

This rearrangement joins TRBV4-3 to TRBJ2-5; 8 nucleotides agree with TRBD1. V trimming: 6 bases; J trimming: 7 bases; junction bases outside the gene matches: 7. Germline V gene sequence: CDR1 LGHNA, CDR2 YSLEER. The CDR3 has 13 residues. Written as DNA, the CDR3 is TGCGCCAGCAGTCAGGACAGGGTCAGGACCCAGTACTTC. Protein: CASSQDRVRTQYF.

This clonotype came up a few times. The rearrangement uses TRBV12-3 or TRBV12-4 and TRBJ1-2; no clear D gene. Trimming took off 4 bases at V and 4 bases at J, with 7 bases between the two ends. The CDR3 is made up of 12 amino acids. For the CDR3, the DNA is TGTGCCAGCAGTTCGTCAGGCTATGGCTACACCTTC. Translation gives CASSSSGYGYTF.

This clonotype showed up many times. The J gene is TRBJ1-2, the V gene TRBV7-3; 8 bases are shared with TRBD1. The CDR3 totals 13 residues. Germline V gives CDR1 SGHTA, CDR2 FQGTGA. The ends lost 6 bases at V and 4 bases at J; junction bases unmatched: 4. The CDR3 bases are TGTGCCAGCAGTTCCGACAGGGGCTATGGCTACACCTTC. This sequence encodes CASSSDRGYGYTF.